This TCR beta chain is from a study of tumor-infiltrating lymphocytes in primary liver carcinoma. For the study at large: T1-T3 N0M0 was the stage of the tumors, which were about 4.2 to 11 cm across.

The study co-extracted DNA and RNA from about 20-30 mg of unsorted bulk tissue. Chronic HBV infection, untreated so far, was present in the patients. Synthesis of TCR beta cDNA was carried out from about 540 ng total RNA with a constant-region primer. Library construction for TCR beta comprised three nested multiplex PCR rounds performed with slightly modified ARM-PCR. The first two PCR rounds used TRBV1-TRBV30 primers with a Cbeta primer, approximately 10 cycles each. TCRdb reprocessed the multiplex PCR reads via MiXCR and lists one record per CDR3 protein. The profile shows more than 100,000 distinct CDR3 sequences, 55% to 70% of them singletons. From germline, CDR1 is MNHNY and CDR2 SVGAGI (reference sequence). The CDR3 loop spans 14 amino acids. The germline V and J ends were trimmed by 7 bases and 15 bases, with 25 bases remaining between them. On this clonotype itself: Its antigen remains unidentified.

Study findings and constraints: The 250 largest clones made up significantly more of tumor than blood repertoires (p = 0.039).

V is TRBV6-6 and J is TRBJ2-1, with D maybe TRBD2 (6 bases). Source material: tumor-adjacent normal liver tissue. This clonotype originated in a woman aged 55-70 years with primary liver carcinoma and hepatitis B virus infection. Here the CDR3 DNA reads TGTGCCAGCACCCACGGGGGTTCCTACAATGAGTGGTTCTTC. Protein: CASTHGGSYNEWFF.